The T cell receptor beta chain described here comes from a study of regulatory T cells in long-lasting Graves disease. Researchers made TCR beta libraries by using iRepertoire HTBI primers and running Arm-PCR on CDR3 regions. MiXCR, run by TCRdb on the multiplex PCR reads, gives a single entry per CDR3 protein. The sample yields about 430,000 distinct CDR3 sequences, under 25% seen once. Indicated time point: persistent/refractory GD, antithyroid drugs over 5 years with positive TRAb. Extracted RNA from PBMCs served as the source of the TCR library. Germline CDR1 SGHDT, CDR2 YYEEEE. The V and J ends lost 4 bases and 2 bases respectively, with 15 bases between them. The CDR3 runs 16 residues.

The chain employs TRBV5-6 and TRBJ2-2; tentatively, D is TRBD2 (5 bases). The sequence derives from a female donor with Graves disease. The sequences come from peripheral blood mononuclear cells (PBMCs), collected when the disease was refractory, from a patient treated with antithyroid drugs. As DNA, the CDR3 is TGTGCCAGCAGCCCGGACTCCCTACTCAACACCGGGGAGCTGTTTTTT. It yields the protein CASSPDSLLNTGELFF.